The present entry profiles one T cell receptor (beta chain) with its context. Its antigen is not known. Germline V gives CDR1 SGHNT, CDR2 YYREEE (reference sequence). Trimming pared 0 bases from V and 2 bases from J, leaving 15 bases between. The CDR3 extends over 16 amino acids. Assay used: immunoSEQ multiplex PCR; TCRdb lists only in-frame clones, some missing. The table records 65,000 to 80,000 clones, about 88% of them present only once. These data originate in a study of OX40 agonist ivuxolimab in advanced cancers. Across the study: Clinicians treated patients with ivuxolimab, an agonistic anti-OX40 (CD134) antibody.

General study points: More expanded clones were found, on average, in CD8+ than in CD4+ T cells.

The TCR was taken from an adult with an advanced solid tumor such as melanoma, head and neck, liver or kidney cancer. The starting material was CD4+ or CD8+ T cells sorted from blood, obtained in a trial of the OX40 agonist ivuxolimab. The chain links TRBV5-4 to TRBJ2-7; tentatively, D is TRBD2 (6 bases). The CDR3 nucleotides are TGTGCCAGCAGCTTGGGGGGGGAGCCGCTGGCCTACGAGCAGTACTTC. Translation: CASSLGGEPLAYEQYF.